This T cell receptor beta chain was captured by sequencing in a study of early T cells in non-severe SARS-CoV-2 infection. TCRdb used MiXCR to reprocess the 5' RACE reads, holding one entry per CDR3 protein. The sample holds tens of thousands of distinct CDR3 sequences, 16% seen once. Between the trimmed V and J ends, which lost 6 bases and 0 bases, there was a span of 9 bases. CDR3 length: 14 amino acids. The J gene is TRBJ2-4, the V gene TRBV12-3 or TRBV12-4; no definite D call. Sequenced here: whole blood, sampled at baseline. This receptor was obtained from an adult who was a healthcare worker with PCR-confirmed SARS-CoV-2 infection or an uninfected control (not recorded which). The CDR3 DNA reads TGTGCCAGCAGCCTCTTGGTAGCCAAAAACATTCAGTACTTC. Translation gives CASSLLVAKNIQYF.